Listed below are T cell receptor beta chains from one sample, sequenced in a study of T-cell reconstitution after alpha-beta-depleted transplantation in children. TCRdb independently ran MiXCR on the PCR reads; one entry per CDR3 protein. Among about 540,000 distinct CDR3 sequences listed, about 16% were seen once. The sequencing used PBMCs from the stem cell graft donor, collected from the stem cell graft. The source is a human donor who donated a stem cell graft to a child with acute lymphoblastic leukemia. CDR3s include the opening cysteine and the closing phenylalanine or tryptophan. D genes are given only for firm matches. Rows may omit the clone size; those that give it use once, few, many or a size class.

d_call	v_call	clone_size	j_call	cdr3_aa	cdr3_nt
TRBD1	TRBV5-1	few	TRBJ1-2	CASSLKRVGTGTNYGYTF	TGCGCCAGCAGCTTGAAACGGGTTGGGACAGGAACTAACTATGGCTACACCTTC
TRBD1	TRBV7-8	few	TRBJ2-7	CASSWMGQSSYEQYF	TGTGCCAGCAGCTGGATGGGACAGTCATCCTACGAGCAGTACTTC
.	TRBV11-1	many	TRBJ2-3	CASSSYFSTDTQYF	TGTGCCAGCAGTTCTTACTTTTCCACAGATACGCAGTATTTT
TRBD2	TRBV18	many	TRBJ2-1	CASSPPAASGGYNEQFF	TGTGCCAGCTCACCACCCGCGGCTAGCGGGGGATACAATGAGCAGTTCTTC
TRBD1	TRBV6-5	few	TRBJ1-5	CASKRDRVSNQPQHF	TGTGCCAGCAAGAGAGACAGGGTCAGCAATCAGCCCCAGCATTTT
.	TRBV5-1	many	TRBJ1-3	CASSLGTAGNTIYF	TGCGCCAGCAGCCTTGGGACGGCTGGAAACACCATATATTTT
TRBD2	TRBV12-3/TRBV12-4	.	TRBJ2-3	CASSFRFGTSGRADTQYF	TGTGCCAGCAGTTTCCGATTCGGGACTAGCGGGAGGGCAGATACGCAGTATTTT
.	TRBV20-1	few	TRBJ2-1	CSAPPAGSEIEQFF	TGCAGTGCCCCCCCAGCGGGTTCGGAAATTGAGCAGTTCTTC
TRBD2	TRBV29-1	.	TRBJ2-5	CSAPTGTIGTQYF	TGCAGCGCCCCCACGGGGACTATTGGGACCCAGTACTTC
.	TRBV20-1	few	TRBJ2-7	CSAAGTQISYEQYF	TGCAGTGCCGCAGGGACTCAGATCTCCTACGAGCAGTACTTC
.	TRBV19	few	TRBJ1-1	CASSPLMAEPVNTEAFF	TGTGCCAGTAGCCCCCTTATGGCGGAACCCGTGAACACTGAAGCTTTCTTT
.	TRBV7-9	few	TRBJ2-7	CASSLHQDYEQYF	TGTGCCAGCAGCTTACATCAAGATTACGAGCAGTACTTC
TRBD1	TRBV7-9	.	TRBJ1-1	CASSIQGSATEAFF	TGTGCCAGCAGCATACAGGGGAGCGCAACTGAAGCTTTCTTT
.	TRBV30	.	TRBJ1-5	CAWSVGRDQPQHF	TGTGCCTGGAGTGTAGGCAGGGATCAGCCCCAGCATTTT
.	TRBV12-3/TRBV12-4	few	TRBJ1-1	CASSPWAVNTEAFF	TGTGCCAGCAGTCCCTGGGCCGTAAACACTGAAGCTTTCTTT
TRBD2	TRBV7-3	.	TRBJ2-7	CASSLNPASGSYEQYF	TGTGCCAGCAGCTTAAACCCAGCTAGCGGCTCCTACGAGCAGTACTTC
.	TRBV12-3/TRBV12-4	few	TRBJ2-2	CASTLRLNLGFAGELFF	TGTGCCAGCACCCTCCGGTTGAACCTCGGATTTGCCGGGGAGCTGTTTTTT
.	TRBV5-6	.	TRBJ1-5	CASSRWGGGQPQHF	TGTGCCAGCAGCCGTTGGGGGGGCGGTCAGCCCCAGCATTTT
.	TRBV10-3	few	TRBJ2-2	CAISETLWGDRGAGELFF	TGTGCCATCAGTGAGACCCTATGGGGGGACCGGGGCGCCGGGGAGCTGTTTTTT
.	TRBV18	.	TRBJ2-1	CASSPQGPVVNEQFF	TGTGCCAGCTCACCACAGGGGCCGGTGGTGAATGAGCAGTTCTTC
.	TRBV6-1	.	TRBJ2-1	CASSEVRGLSEQFF	TGTGCCAGCAGTGAAGTAAGAGGGCTTAGTGAGCAGTTCTTC
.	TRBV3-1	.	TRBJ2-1	CASSQDLLSGGEQFF	TGTGCCAGCAGCCAAGACCTATTGAGCGGCGGTGAGCAGTTCTTC
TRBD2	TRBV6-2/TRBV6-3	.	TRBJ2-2	CASVSGGLASPLAGELFF	TGTGCCAGCGTAAGTGGGGGACTAGCTTCCCCCCTGGCCGGGGAGCTGTTTTTT
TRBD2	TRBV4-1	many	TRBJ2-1	CASSLPSREGDEQFF	TGCGCCAGCAGCCTTCCCTCGCGGGAGGGAGATGAGCAGTTCTTC
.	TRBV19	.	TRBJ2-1	CASSIGDNEQFF	TGTGCCAGTAGTATAGGTGACAATGAGCAGTTCTTC
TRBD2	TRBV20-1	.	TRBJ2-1	CSARGYGAGTYNEQFF	TGCAGTGCTAGAGGGTACGGAGCGGGGACCTACAATGAGCAGTTCTTC
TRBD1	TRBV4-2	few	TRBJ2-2	CASSLWTGDTGELFF	TGTGCCAGCAGCCTCTGGACAGGGGACACCGGGGAGCTGTTTTTT
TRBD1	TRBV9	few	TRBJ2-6	CASSPRTGYVSGANVLTF	TGTGCCAGCAGCCCCCGGACAGGTTACGTCTCTGGGGCCAACGTCCTGACTTTC
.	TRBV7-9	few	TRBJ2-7	CASSPISISAQQYF	TGTGCCAGCAGCCCAATTAGCATTTCGGCTCAGCAGTACTTC
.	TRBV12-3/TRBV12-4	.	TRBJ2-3	CASRVPVHDTQYF	TGTGCCAGTAGGGTTCCCGTACACGATACGCAGTATTTT
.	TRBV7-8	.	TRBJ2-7	CASSFSGHEQYF	TGTGCCAGCAGCTTTTCCGGGCACGAGCAGTACTTC
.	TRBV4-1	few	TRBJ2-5	CASSQEGLTQYF	TGCGCCAGCAGCCAAGAAGGGTTAACCCAGTACTTC
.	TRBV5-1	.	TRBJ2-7	CASSLGAADYEQYF	TGCGCCAGCAGCTTGGGGGCAGCAGACTACGAGCAGTACTTC
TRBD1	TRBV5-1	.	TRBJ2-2	CASSGRQGGSGELFF	TGCGCCAGCAGCGGGAGACAGGGGGGCTCCGGGGAGCTGTTTTTT